Listed below are T cell receptor beta chains from one sample, sequenced in a study of T cell responses to AZD1222 COVID-19 vaccine. This table comes from immunoSEQ multiplex PCR, and its TCRdb copy is limited to in-frame clones, with some not included. The table records 55,000 to 80,000 clones, around four fifths of them present only once. This specimen consisted of peripheral blood, obtained on day 0 of AZD1222 vaccination. The receptors stem from an adult in good health. Both conserved end residues are part of each CDR3. D genes are given only for firm matches. Rows give clone size only sometimes, using once, few, many, or a class for an expanded clone.

D gene | J gene | V gene | clone size | CDR3 protein | CDR3 DNA
- | TRBJ2-7 | TRBV5-1 | - | CASSLVLTGEQYF | TGCGCCAGCAGCTTGGTCCTCACTGGCGAGCAGTACTTC
- | TRBJ1-6 | TRBV30 | few | CAWSRDISSPLHF | TGTGCCTGGTCGCGGGACATCTCCTCACCCCTCCACTTT
TRBD1 | TRBJ1-1 | TRBV4-3 | - | CASSHADRVTFTPRAFF | TGCGCCAGCAGCCACGCGGACAGGGTAACGTTTACCCCGCGGGCTTTCTTT
TRBD1 | TRBJ1-2 | TRBV7-9 | - | CASSPGQGGPDGYTF | TGTGCCAGCAGCCCCGGACAGGGCGGTCCGGATGGCTACACCTTC
TRBD1 | TRBJ1-6 | TRBV9 | once | CASSVDRANSPLHF | TGTGCCAGCAGCGTCGACAGGGCTAATTCACCCCTCCACTTT
- | TRBJ2-2 | TRBV7-3 | - | CASSFTSTGELFF | TGTGCCAGCAGCTTCACCTCCACCGGGGAGCTGTTTTTT
- | TRBJ2-2 | TRBV7-2 | few | CASSGGVPTGELFF | TGTGCCAGCAGCGGCGGGGTCCCCACCGGGGAGCTGTTTTTT
TRBD2 | TRBJ2-1 | TRBV7-3 | - | CASSLSPLAGDYNEQFF | TGTGCCAGCAGCTTAAGCCCCCTAGCGGGAGACTACAATGAGCAGTTCTTC
- | TRBJ1-2 | TRBV28 | - | CASRKLNYGYTF | TGTGCCAGCAGAAAACTTAACTATGGCTACACCTTC
TRBD1 | TRBJ2-7 | TRBV6-2/TRBV6-3 | once | CASSYSTGGYEQYF | TGTGCCAGCAGTTACTCGACAGGGGGCTACGAGCAGTACTTC
- | TRBJ2-5 | TRBV6-2/TRBV6-3 | - | CASSPGGSAETQYF | TGTGCCAGCAGCCCGGGTGGGTCGGCAGAGACCCAGTACTTC
TRBD2 | TRBJ2-1 | TRBV9 | - | CASSPWAGEFPNEQFF | TGTGCCAGCAGCCCCTGGGCGGGAGAATTTCCCAATGAGCAGTTCTTC
- | TRBJ2-7 | TRBV7-2 | - | CASSFVAGSYEQYF | TGTGCCAGCAGCTTTGTTGCAGGGAGCTACGAGCAGTACTTC
- | TRBJ2-1 | TRBV12-3/TRBV12-4 | - | CASSRADEQFF | TGTGCCAGCAGTCGTGCCGATGAGCAGTTCTTC
- | TRBJ1-2 | TRBV11-2 | - | CASSPEIILYGYTF | TGTGCCAGCAGCCCTGAAATTATCCTCTATGGCTACACCTTC
- | TRBJ1-2 | TRBV27 | - | CASSFQGNYGYTF | TGTGCCAGCAGTTTTCAGGGGAACTATGGCTACACCTTC
TRBD2 | TRBJ2-1 | TRBV7-3 | few | CASSFGTSGVSSYNEQFF | TGTGCCAGCAGCTTTGGGACTAGCGGGGTTAGCTCCTACAATGAGCAGTTCTTC
- | TRBJ1-2 | TRBV19 | once | CASKAGLSGYTF | TGTGCCAGTAAGGCGGGGCTGAGTGGCTACACCTTC
TRBD1 | TRBJ1-4 | TRBV9 | few | CASSVESGGDEKLFF | TGTGCCAGCAGCGTAGAGTCAGGGGGTGATGAAAAACTGTTTTTT
- | TRBJ1-1 | TRBV11-2 | few | CASSLQNTEAFF | TGTGCCAGCAGCTTACAGAACACTGAAGCTTTCTTT
- | TRBJ1-3 | TRBV30 | few | CAWTGTLLSGNTIYF | TGTGCCTGGACCGGGACTCTCCTCTCTGGAAACACCATATATTTT
- | TRBJ2-1 | TRBV5-1 | - | CASSLETDEQFF | TGCGCCAGCAGCTTGGAGACTGATGAGCAGTTCTTC
- | TRBJ1-2 | TRBV3-1/TRBV3-2 | - | CASSQGPDSAQGYTF | TGTGCCAGCAGCCAGGGACCGGACAGTGCGCAAGGCTACACCTTC
TRBD2 | TRBJ2-3 | TRBV9 | - | CASSVGGTSGGRDTQYF | TGTGCCAGCAGCGTAGGTGGGACTAGCGGGGGACGGGATACGCAGTATTTT
- | TRBJ1-5 | TRBV3-1/TRBV3-2 | - | CASTRVRVQPQHF | TGTGCCAGCACCCGGGTGCGGGTACAGCCCCAGCATTTT
- | TRBJ2-7 | TRBV15 | - | CATSREERGLSYEQYF | TGTGCCACCAGCAGAGAGGAGAGGGGCCTTTCCTACGAGCAGTACTTC
TRBD1 | TRBJ1-1 | TRBV7-9 | - | CASRAGTGGFTEAFF | TGTGCCAGCAGAGCCGGGACAGGGGGCTTCACTGAAGCTTTCTTT
- | TRBJ1-2 | TRBV11-2 | - | CASSLGGNYGYTF | TGTGCCAGCAGCTTAGGAGGGAACTATGGCTACACCTTC
- | TRBJ1-1 | TRBV7-9 | few | CASSDGLGTEAFF | TGTGCCAGCAGCGACGGATTGGGCACTGAAGCTTTCTTT
- | TRBJ1-1 | TRBV5-1 | - | CASSLVGFMNTEAFF | TGCGCCAGCAGCTTGGTGGGATTTATGAACACTGAAGCTTTCTTT
- | TRBJ1-2 | TRBV27 | - | CASSLSGQQYWTNYGYTF | TGTGCCAGCAGTTTATCTGGCCAGCAATATTGGACTAACTATGGCTACACCTTC
TRBD1 | TRBJ1-1 | TRBV12-3/TRBV12-4 | once | CASSPGTGSFF | TGTGCCAGCAGTCCCGGGACAGGCTCTTTCTTT
TRBD2 | TRBJ2-7 | TRBV6-5 | - | CASSVAGGSYEQYF | TGTGCCAGCAGCGTAGCGGGGGGCTCCTACGAGCAGTACTTC
- | TRBJ2-7 | TRBV18 | - | CASSHTGFEQYF | TGTGCCAGCTCGCATACAGGGTTCGAGCAGTACTTC
TRBD2 | TRBJ2-3 | TRBV4-1 | - | CASSQDRLSGTRTDTQYF | TGCGCCAGCAGCCAAGATCGCCTTAGCGGGACTCGCACAGATACGCAGTATTTT
TRBD1 | TRBJ1-2 | TRBV18 | - | CASSPGQGVYTF | TGTGCCAGCTCACCGGGACAGGGCGTTTACACCTTC
TRBD1 | TRBJ2-7 | TRBV11-2 | - | CASSLDRTSTGSF | TGTGCCAGCAGCTTAGATCGAACCTCGACAGGGTCCTTC
- | TRBJ1-2 | TRBV6-5 | - | CASSYEGAYGYTF | TGTGCCAGCAGTTACGAAGGGGCTTATGGCTACACCTTC
- | TRBJ2-1 | TRBV7-3 | few | CASSLGFGGEQFF | TGTGCCAGCAGCTTAGGCTTTGGAGGTGAGCAGTTCTTC
- | TRBJ2-2 | TRBV2 | - | CASSELGGVDANTGELFF | TGTGCCAGCAGTGAATTGGGCGGGGTCGACGCGAACACCGGGGAGCTGTTTTTT
TRBD1 | TRBJ2-7 | TRBV29-1 | - | CSARTGISYEQYF | TGCAGCGCCCGGACAGGAATCTCCTACGAGCAGTACTTC
TRBD2 | TRBJ2-3 | TRBV7-9 | - | CASSYLAGVDTQYF | TGTGCCAGCAGCTACCTAGCGGGAGTTGATACGCAGTATTTT
TRBD2 | TRBJ2-7 | TRBV30 | - | CAWSVASGGYYEQYF | TGTGCCTGGAGTGTGGCTAGCGGGGGATATTACGAGCAGTACTTC
TRBD1 | TRBJ1-1 | TRBV19 | - | CASSAPQTGGPREAFF | TGTGCCAGTAGCGCCCCCCAGACAGGGGGTCCCAGGGAAGCTTTCTTT
- | TRBJ1-5 | TRBV24-1 | - | CATSDSPTGLSNQPQHF | TGTGCCACCAGTGATTCCCCGACAGGTTTGAGCAATCAGCCCCAGCATTTT
- | TRBJ2-5 | TRBV7-2 | - | CASSQGKKETQYF | TGTGCCAGCAGCCAGGGGAAAAAAGAGACCCAGTACTTC
- | TRBJ1-2 | TRBV6-2/TRBV6-3 | - | CASSPSPRTANYGYTF | TGTGCCAGCAGTCCCTCCCCCCGGACAGCTAACTATGGCTACACCTTC
TRBD2 | TRBJ2-7 | TRBV28 | - | CASSTPGTINYEQYF | TGTGCCAGCAGTACGCCCGGGACTATCAACTACGAGCAGTACTTC
- | TRBJ1-4 | TRBV30 | few | CAWSDTLATNEKLFF | TGTGCCTGGAGTGACACGCTAGCAACTAATGAAAAACTGTTTTTT
- | TRBJ1-5 | TRBV15 | - | CATSRGPHSNQPQHF | TGTGCCACCAGCAGAGGGCCACATAGCAATCAGCCCCAGCATTTT